This T cell receptor (beta chain) was retrieved from a study of blood T cell repertoires in COVID-19. Study background: The samples span acute and convalescent COVID-19 from the United States, Italy and Spain. In each case, the material was cDNA or gDNA derived from T cells, B-cell-depleted T cells, or PBMCs.

Original processing methods: Estimated nucleated cell counts came from reference gene primer amplification. Assay used: immunoSEQ multiplex PCR; TCRdb lists only in-frame clones, some missing. Clone size and V and J calls were adopted from that table, with D and trimming inferred from the DNA. Among 190,000 or so clones, over 80% were seen once, and the ten largest hold around 0.93%. Germline lookup yields CDR1 LNHDA and CDR2 SQIVND (reference sequence). The CDR3 covers 14 residues. Trimming cost V 4 bases and J 6 bases; bases outside gene matches: 5. Seattle cases were enrolled at active infection and followed longitudinally.

The J gene is TRBJ2-3, the V gene TRBV19; TRBD2 matches 9 bases. Sequences were obtained from peripheral blood. The sequence was collected from a man between 60 and 70 years old with COVID-19, enrolled during active disease. The chain's CDR3 is CASSTRGGADTQYF. The CDR3 DNA sequence: TGTGCCAGTAGTACCCGCGGGGGGGCGGATACGCAGTATTTT.